One and the same sample provided the 20 T cell receptor beta chains below, sequenced in a study of T-cell reconstitution after alpha-beta-depleted transplantation in children. The TCRbeta library was prepared with unique molecular identifiers. TCRdb redid the calling of the PCR reads with MiXCR, one entry per CDR3 protein. The sample includes around 450,000 distinct CDR3 sequences, about a sixth of them seen just once. The material sequenced was PBMCs, mostly from graft donor cells, taken 360 days after TCRalphabeta/CD19-depleted stem cell transplant. These receptors all come from a boy under three years old who had a stem cell transplant for Wiskott-Aldrich syndrome, so the T cells may come from the graft donor.

This clonotype came up a few times. The V call is TRBV7-9, the J call TRBJ1-2, with no clear D. Per the germline V gene, CDR1 is SEHNR and CDR2 is FQNEAQ (reference sequence). The CDR3 is made up of 14 amino acids. V shed 4 bases and J shed 4 bases, with 13 bases lying between them. DNA for the CDR3: TGTGCCAGCAGCTCCCCCCGGACGGTCTATGGCTACACCTTC. It is translated as CASSSPRTVYGYTF.

The chain recombines TRBV6-1 with TRBJ1-1; TRBD1 is a possible D gene (5 bases). This CDR3 has 15 residues. Trimming took 6 bases from V and 5 from J, leaving 19 bases between them. Germline lookup yields CDR1 MNHNS and CDR2 SASEGT. CDR3 protein: CASRKVGVWYTEAFF. Here the CDR3 DNA reads TGTGCCAGCAGGAAGGTGGGGGTTTGGTATACTGAAGCTTTCTTT.

The chain uses TRBV11-2 and TRBJ2-1; tentatively, D is TRBD2 (7 bases). The length of the CDR3 is 15 residues. Trimming shortened V by 2 bases and J by 12 bases, and 20 bases separated the two germline ends. Germline CDR1 reads SGHAT; CDR2 reads FQNNGV. The CDR3 DNA reads TGTGCCAGCAGCTTAATAAGGCGCCGGGGGGCCCCGCAGTTCTTC. Protein product: CASSLIRRRGAPQFF. Full variable domain (missing parts from reference TRBV11-2 and TRBJ2-1): EAGVAQSPRYKIIEKRQSVAFWCNPISGHATLYWYQQILGQGPKLLIQFQNNGVVDDSQLPKDRFSAERLKGVDSTLKIQPAKLEDSAVYLCASSLIRRRGAPQFFGPGTRLTVL.

The chain couples TRBV9 to TRBJ2-3, with D unclear. CDR1 SGDLS and CDR2 YYNGEE come from the germline V gene. The CDR3 covers 16 residues. The ends were cut back, 4 bases at V and 1 base at J, with 16 bases in the middle. Here the CDR3 DNA reads TGTGCCAGCAGCCCAAAAGGATTTCGCGGCACAGATACGCAGTATTTT. Amino acids: CASSPKGFRGTDTQYF.

This clonotype was seen only a few times. CDR3 bases: TGTGCCATCAGTGACCCGGACAGGTTGACTCCGAACACTGAAGCTTTCTTT. Translating gives CAISDPDRLTPNTEAFF. The chain recombines TRBV10-3 with TRBJ1-1; 7 bases map to TRBD1. The CDR3 sequence is 17 residues long. V lost 3 bases and J lost 1; bases outside the gene matches: 11. Per the germline V gene, CDR1 is ENHRY and CDR2 is SYGVKD.

The chain carries TRBV20-1 and TRBJ2-1, with 7 bases aligning to TRBD1. The CDR3 loop spans 17 amino acids. CDR1 is DFQATT, CDR2 SNEGSKA, per germline (reference sequence). In DNA form, the CDR3 reads TGCAGCCTTACAGGGGTAATACACCCCCTCTCCTACAATGAGCAGTTCTTC. Amino acids: CSLTGVIHPLSYNEQFF.

The chain carries TRBV15 and TRBJ2-2; the D call may be TRBD1 or TRBD2 (5 bases each). The CDR3 is 16 amino acids. The germline V and J ends were trimmed by 8 bases and 3 bases, with 19 bases remaining between them. Germline V gene data show CDR1 as LNHNV and CDR2 as YYDKDF (reference sequence). The CDR3 sequence: CATGRDPLRDTGELFF. The CDR3 DNA sequence: TGTGCCACCGGACGGGACCCCCTTCGAGACACCGGGGAGCTGTTTTTT.

In its sample, this clonotype was seen a few times. The chain has TRBV10-2 and TRBJ2-3; tentatively, D is TRBD1 or TRBD2 (5 bases each). From germline, CDR1 is WSHSY and CDR2 SAAADI. The V gene lost 1 base and the J gene lost 2 bases, with 7 bases spanning the gap. CDR3 length equals 14 residues. The CDR3 nucleotides are TGCGCCAGCAGTGAGTGGGGGAACACAGATACGCAGTATTTT. Translated, it gives CASSEWGNTDTQYF.

This clonotype was picked up a small number of times. This chain uses TRBV7-8 with TRBJ2-5; D gene ambiguous. Per germline, CDR1 SGHVS and CDR2 FQNEAQ. V lost 5 bases and J lost 2, with 12 bases in between. CDR3 length equals 14 residues. CDR3 loop: CASSPRNLQETQYF. In DNA form, the CDR3 reads TGTGCCAGCAGCCCGAGGAACCTACAAGAGACCCAGTACTTC.

The V gene is TRBV13, the J gene TRBJ2-5; TRBD1 matches at 7 bases. The V gene's germline CDR1 is PRHDT and CDR2 FYEKMQ (reference sequence). The V gene end was trimmed by 8 bases and the J gene end by 5 bases; junction bases not matched to a gene: 14. The CDR3 runs 15 residues. The CDR3 protein is CASGSGQVILETQYF. CDR3 nucleotides: TGTGCCAGCGGCTCCGGACAGGTGATTTTGGAGACCCAGTACTTC.

This clonotype was detected many times. The chain is built from TRBV7-9 and TRBJ2-2; 9 bases map to TRBD1. After removal of 4 bases from V and 7 bases from J, the junction contained 10 bases not matched to a gene. This CDR3 comprises 16 residues. The germline V gene has CDR1 SEHNR and CDR2 FQNEAQ (reference sequence). CDR3 in DNA: TGTGCCAGCAGCTCCTACCGGGACAGGGTGTTCGGGGAGCTGTTTTTT. Translation gives CASSSYRDRVFGELFF.

There are a few counts of this clonotype. The chain links TRBV15 to TRBJ2-7; 9 bases align to TRBD2. The CDR3 covers 16 residues. Unmatched junction bases numbered 9, after V lost 0 bases and J lost 6 bases. The germline gives CDR1 LNHNV, CDR2 YYDKDF (reference sequence). The CDR3 loop reads CATSRESLAGWFEQYF. The CDR3, as DNA: TGTGCCACCAGCAGAGAGTCCCTAGCGGGGTGGTTCGAGCAGTACTTC.

This clonotype was detected only a few times. The V gene is TRBV12-3 or TRBV12-4, the J gene TRBJ2-3; unclear D gene. The germline V and J ends were trimmed by 2 bases and 0 bases, with 12 bases remaining between them. This CDR3 region has 16 residues. CDR3 amino acids: CASSLIEYLSTDTQYF. CDR3 coding DNA: TGTGCCAGCAGTTTAATAGAATACCTCAGCACAGATACGCAGTATTTT.

A few counts support this clonotype. The rearrangement links TRBV18 to TRBJ2-1, with D tentatively TRBD2 (5 bases). V was shortened by 6 bases and J by 8 bases, with 20 bases between the two germline ends. The CDR3 is 15 amino acids. Looked up from germline, CDR1 is KGHSH and CDR2 is LQKENI. CDR3 sequence reads: CASSPGREKMDEQFF. The DNA of the CDR3 is TGTGCCAGCTCTCCAGGAAGGGAGAAAATGGATGAGCAGTTCTTC.

The rearrangement uses TRBV24-1 and TRBJ2-3; TRBD1 or TRBD2 may be the D gene (5 bases each). V shed 5 bases and J shed 3 bases, with 11 bases lying between them. This CDR3 has 14 amino acids. The germline V gene has CDR1 KGHDR and CDR2 SFDVKD. The CDR3 nucleotides read TGTGCCACCAGTGTCAGGGACGGAACAGATACGCAGTATTTT. It translates to CATSVRDGTDTQYF.

The gene calls are TRBV24-1 and TRBJ2-3; 9 bases match TRBD2. With 4 bases clipped from V and 2 bases from J, the junction kept 12 bases outside the gene matches. CDR1 KGHDR and CDR2 SFDVKD come from the germline V gene. This CDR3 comprises 18 residues. The CDR3 reads CATSEPRPGLAVTDTQYF. The CDR3 DNA reads TGTGCCACCAGTGAACCCAGACCGGGACTAGCCGTCACAGATACGCAGTATTTT.

This chain joins TRBV12-3 or TRBV12-4 and TRBJ2-1; TRBD2 aligns across 7 bases. The CDR3 loop spans 16 amino acids. The ends lost 5 bases at V and 4 bases at J; junction bases unmatched: 11. The CDR3 bases are TGTGCCAGCAGTCCCCGAGCGGGAAAGGGTTACAATGAGCAGTTCTTC. It translates to CASSPRAGKGYNEQFF.

This clonotype has just a few counts. The rearrangement joins TRBV18 to TRBJ2-1; the match to TRBD2 covers 12 bases. The CDR3 extends over 15 amino acids. The germline V gene encodes CDR1 KGHSH and CDR2 LQKENI. V shed 2 bases and J 8 bases; nucleotides not matched to a gene: 4. The CDR3 DNA sequence: TGTGCCAGCTCACCATCGACTAGCGGGGGTTATGAGCAGTTCTTC. Protein product: CASSPSTSGGYEQFF.

The chain uses TRBV4-2 and TRBJ2-6; D uncertain. CDR3 length: 17 residues. Trimming pared 1 base from V and 0 bases from J, leaving 10 bases between. CDR1 LGHNA and CDR2 YNFKEQ come from the germline V gene. DNA for the CDR3: TGTGCCAGCAGCCAAGCCACCGCAGCCTCTGGGGCCAACGTCCTGACTTTC. As protein: CASSQATAASGANVLTF.

This clonotype was found a few times. The chain combines TRBV29-1 with TRBJ2-3, with 9 positions matching TRBD2. J was trimmed by 2 bases and V by 7 bases; bases with no gene match: 10. The CDR3 is made up of 15 amino acids. The germline V gene encodes CDR1 SQVTM and CDR2 ANQGSEA. DNA for the CDR3: TGCAGCGCCGACTTGGCGGGGGGGGCCACAGATACGCAGTATTTT. This encodes CSADLAGGATDTQYF.